This entry concerns a single T cell receptor (beta chain). These data belong to a study of cytomegalovirus exposure and HLA in healthy donors. Study context: The study's early data release held some 85 million unique TCRs from HLA-typed donors.

Researchers ran the PCR with 60 Vbeta and 13 Jbeta primers. TCRdb keeps only in-frame clones here, not all; method: immunoSEQ multiplex PCR. Here the sample spans around 180,000 clones, 85% to 90% being singletons. Germline values: CDR1 SGHAT, CDR2 FQNNGV. The V end was cut by 1 base, the J end by 6 bases, with 6 bases between. The CDR3 is 13 residues long. The sequence was obtained from a woman aged 18-29 years in good health and CMV-seronegative. The sample consisted of PBMCs. V and J are TRBV11-2 and TRBJ1-4; possibly TRBD1 for D (5 bases). The CDR3 protein is CASSLGGDEKLFF. As DNA, the CDR3 is TGTGCCAGCAGCTTAGGGGGGGATGAAAAACTGTTTTTT.